This TCR beta chain emerged from a study of T cells after yellow fever vaccination. Study-level points and caveats: Subsequent to the booster, the majority of primary-vaccination clones reappeared (roughly 97% CD4, about 90% CD8). Weaker in magnitude, the secondary response showed a faster peak on day 5 versus 15. Some clonotypes were seen in both the CD4 and the CD8 compartments. These made up a small share and likely arose from convergent recombination.

This clonotype was seen ten or more times. The antigen remains unidentified. The TCR cDNA carried a universal primer site and UMIs from 5'RACE template switching. Each CDR3 protein is one row after TCRdb ran MiXCR on the 5' RACE reads. This table holds about 240,000 distinct CDR3 sequences, around 7% found once. Germline V gives CDR1 MDHEN, CDR2 SYDVKM. V lost 2 bases and J lost 1, with 6 bases in between. This CDR3 has 13 residues. V usage is TRBV28 and J usage is TRBJ2-7, with D hard to call. The sequences come from CD4+ T cells sorted from PBMCs, collected 15 days after the yellow fever booster vaccination. The receptor's source is a man younger than 45 who received the YFV17D yellow fever vaccine. CDR3 sequence reads: CASSLMESYEQYF. The CDR3 DNA is TGTGCCAGCAGTTTAATGGAATCCTACGAGCAGTACTTC.